The T cell receptor (beta chain) under discussion was sequenced for a study of T-cell reconstitution after alpha-beta-depleted transplantation in children. This clonotype was observed a few times. The V gene lost 1 base and the J gene lost 6 bases, with 10 bases spanning the gap. The CDR3 length is 14 residues. Researchers prepared the TCRbeta library using unique molecular identifiers, the study reports. A single record per CDR3 protein comes from TCRdb applying MiXCR to the PCR reads. The table includes 200,000 to 250,000 distinct CDR3 sequences, about a tenth detected once. The receptor comes from a child younger than two with acute myeloid leukemia, due to receive a stem cell transplant. Here the sequenced sample was PBMCs, taken before TCRalphabeta/CD19-depleted stem cell transplant. This sequence joins TRBV12-3 or TRBV12-4 and TRBJ2-1; D uncertain. This CDR3 is CASSLVLSLNEQFF. In DNA, the CDR3 is TGTGCCAGCAGTTTAGTGCTTAGCCTCAATGAGCAGTTCTTC.